This TCR beta chain was found in a study of T cell clones after liver transplantation. Turning to the study itself: Samples came pre-transplant, pre-randomization before withdrawal, and post-randomization after withdrawal ended. Study results and limitations: Donor-reactive sequences fell more than third party-reactive ones, suggesting partial deletion.

This CDR3 region has 16 residues. V dropped 1 base and J dropped 3; count of bases not matched to a gene: 6. CDR1 and CDR2 (germline): SGHTA, FQGNSA. Notes on this clone: Its specificity is unknown.

Only in-frame clones appear in the TCRdb table, and some are missing; sequencing was by immunoSEQ multiplex PCR. This table holds some 15,000 clones, approximately 81% found once. The sample consisted of CD8+ T cells from blood, taken around 49 months after liver transplant. The genes are TRBV7-2 and TRBJ2-3, with 8 positions matching TRBD2. The receptor comes from a human patient who received a liver transplant. Among the T cells, some may be from the graft donor. CDR3 nucleotide sequence: TGTGCCAGCAGCTTAGGTCGGGAGGGCCCGACAGATACGCAGTATTTT. Translating it yields CASSLGREGPTDTQYF.